The rows below give T cell receptor beta chains drawn from one sample of a study of blood T cells in healthy people across ages. One entry per CDR3 protein, called by TCRdb with MiXCR from the 5' RACE reads. The data show 750,000 to 950,000 distinct CDR3 sequences, about 53% seen once. Sequencing was done on a sample of blood. These receptors were obtained from a man older than 75 in good health. Each CDR3 is given with its conserved first and last residue. The order of the fields is D gene, clone size, J gene, V gene, CDR3 protein, CDR3 DNA. D genes are given only for firm matches. The size of a clone is reported for some rows only, either as once, few or many, or as a class for expanded clones.

TRBD2,few,TRBJ2-6,TRBV5-1,CASSSGLANPSGANVLTF,TGCGCCAGCAGCTCGGGACTAGCGAACCCGTCTGGGGCCAACGTCCTGACTTTC
NA,NA,TRBJ1-2,TRBV28,CASSSNGYTF,TGTGCCAGCAGTAGCAATGGCTACACCTTC
NA,NA,TRBJ2-5,TRBV12-3/TRBV12-4,CASRNAGRGAETQYF,TGTGCCAGCAGGAATGCTGGCCGGGGGGCAGAGACCCAGTACTTC
TRBD2,few,TRBJ2-1,TRBV20-1,CSASTLASGTYNEQFF,TGCAGTGCTAGTACCTTGGCTAGCGGGACGTACAATGAGCAGTTCTTC
NA,few,TRBJ2-3,TRBV11-2,CASSLARWTDTQYF,TGTGCCAGCAGCTTAGCCCGATGGACAGATACGCAGTATTTT
TRBD2,NA,TRBJ2-2,TRBV6-1,CASGGPLAGGNTGELFF,TGTGCCAGCGGTGGACCCCTAGCGGGAGGGAACACCGGGGAGCTGTTTTTT
NA,NA,TRBJ2-7,TRBV29-1,CSARNRAGGDNEQYF,TGCAGCGCCAGAAACAGGGCCGGGGGAGACAATGAGCAGTACTTC
NA,few,TRBJ2-5,TRBV6-5,CASNRDPETQYF,TGTGCCAGCAACCGGGACCCTGAGACCCAGTACTTC
NA,few,TRBJ2-1,TRBV5-1,CASSLGGPSYNEQFF,TGCGCCAGCAGCTTGGGAGGGCCCTCCTACAATGAGCAGTTCTTC
NA,NA,TRBJ2-1,TRBV6-5,CASSYIRGNYNEQFF,TGTGCCAGCAGTTATATAAGGGGGAACTACAATGAGCAGTTCTTC
TRBD2,NA,TRBJ2-2,TRBV6-2/TRBV6-3,CASSRLAGVTGELFF,TGTGCCAGCAGTCGACTAGCGGGAGTCACCGGGGAGCTGTTTTTT
TRBD1,many,TRBJ2-7,TRBV29-1,CSARDSAYEQYF,TGCAGCGCCCGGGACAGTGCCTACGAGCAGTACTTC
NA,once,TRBJ1-4,TRBV25-1,CASSESGEVGEKLFF,TGTGCCAGCAGTGAATCAGGAGAGGTGGGTGAAAAACTGTTTTTT
NA,few,TRBJ2-7,TRBV21-1,CASSYGAAYEQYF,TGTGCCAGCAGCTACGGAGCAGCCTACGAGCAGTACTTC
TRBD1,NA,TRBJ2-7,TRBV29-1,CSVEGGVGTGIGEQYF,TGCAGCGTTGAAGGGGGGGTTGGGACAGGGATTGGCGAGCAGTACTTC
NA,NA,TRBJ2-4,TRBV6-6,CASSYSKVSLEQYF,TGTGCCAGCAGTTACTCGAAAGTCTCCCTGGAGCAGTACTTC
TRBD2,NA,TRBJ2-3,TRBV7-2,CASSLLRERGSTDTQYF,TGTGCCAGCAGCTTGCTAAGGGAGCGGGGGAGCACAGATACGCAGTATTTT
TRBD1,NA,TRBJ1-2,TRBV25-1,CASSPPGQGALSYGYTF,TGTGCCAGCAGCCCACCGGGACAGGGGGCTCTCTCCTATGGCTACACCTTC
TRBD2,NA,TRBJ2-5,TRBV5-6,CASSLAGGDQETQYF,TGTGCCAGCAGCTTGGCCGGGGGGGACCAAGAGACCCAGTACTTC
NA,once,TRBJ2-7,TRBV29-1,CSLGDNEQYF,TGCAGCCTGGGGGACAATGAGCAGTACTTC
TRBD1,NA,TRBJ2-3,TRBV20-1,CSARKPTGAFSTDTQYF,TGCAGTGCTCGAAAACCGACAGGGGCCTTTAGCACAGATACGCAGTATTTT
NA,NA,TRBJ2-7,TRBV4-2,CASSQSSGYYEQYF,TGTGCCAGCAGCCAGTCTAGTGGCTACTACGAGCAGTACTTC
TRBD1,few,TRBJ2-5,TRBV7-9,CASSLKGQGARETQYF,TGTGCCAGCAGCTTAAAAGGACAGGGGGCGCGGGAGACCCAGTACTTC
TRBD2,NA,TRBJ2-1,TRBV20-1,CSARMAGGLADEQFF,TGCAGTGCTAGAATGGCAGGGGGACTAGCGGATGAGCAGTTCTTC
NA,NA,TRBJ2-5,TRBV30,CAWKRRFRYQETQYF,TGTGCCTGGAAGAGGAGATTTCGGTACCAAGAGACCCAGTACTTC
NA,NA,TRBJ1-2,TRBV21-1,CASSKVGPGAPTLWGYTF,NA
TRBD2,NA,TRBJ2-1,TRBV20-1,CSARVRGGRINEQFF,TGCAGTGCTAGAGTACGGGGGGGCCGGATTAATGAGCAGTTCTTC
NA,NA,TRBJ2-7,TRBV5-1,CASSHTAGSYEQYF,TGCGCCAGCAGCCATACGGCGGGGTCCTACGAGCAGTACTTC
TRBD1,NA,TRBJ1-5,TRBV28,CASSLPQGAVNQPQHF,TGTGCCAGCAGTTTACCACAGGGGGCAGTTAATCAGCCCCAGCATTTT
TRBD2,NA,TRBJ2-1,TRBV20-1,CSARADVFGRDEQFF,TGCAGTGCTAGAGCCGACGTATTCGGGAGGGATGAGCAGTTCTTC
NA,NA,TRBJ1-5,TRBV20-1,CSARQAQGGQPQHF,TGCAGTGCTAGACAGGCGCAGGGAGGGCAGCCCCAGCATTTT
NA,few,TRBJ2-7,TRBV12-3/TRBV12-4,CASSQTQQSEQYF,TGTGCCAGCAGTCAGACACAACAGTCTGAGCAGTACTTC
NA,few,TRBJ2-1,TRBV7-2,CASSFPEVGLSNEQFF,TGTGCCAGCAGCTTTCCCGAGGTCGGCTTGAGCAATGAGCAGTTCTTC
NA,NA,TRBJ2-7,TRBV6-2/TRBV6-3,CASRDRDFFHEQYF,TGTGCCAGCAGGGACCGGGACTTTTTCCACGAGCAGTACTTC
NA,NA,TRBJ2-3,TRBV6-2/TRBV6-3,CASSTDPDTQYF,TGTGCCAGCAGTACTGACCCGGATACGCAGTATTTT
TRBD1,NA,TRBJ1-2,TRBV7-9,CASSSRATGQGVTGYTF,TGTGCCAGCAGCTCTAGGGCGACCGGACAGGGGGTGACGGGCTACACCTTC
TRBD2,NA,TRBJ2-1,TRBV2,CASTLGLARNEQFF,TGTGCCAGCACCCTCGGACTAGCCCGCAATGAGCAGTTCTTC
TRBD1,NA,TRBJ1-6,TRBV7-2,CASRTDRGSLSPLHF,TGTGCCAGCAGAACAGACAGGGGGTCGTTGTCACCCCTCCACTTT
NA,NA,TRBJ1-1,TRBV29-1,CSTLGQPNTEAFF,TGCAGCACCCTTGGGCAGCCGAACACTGAAGCTTTCTTT
NA,NA,TRBJ2-7,TRBV9,CASSPGTGSHEQYF,TGTGCCAGCAGCCCCGGCACAGGGTCCCACGAGCAGTACTTC
NA,few,TRBJ1-2,TRBV29-1,CSVTGLAGGYTF,TGCAGCGTTACGGGTCTGGCGGGTGGCTACACCTTC
NA,NA,TRBJ2-7,TRBV6-5,CASSYSGQYNEQYF,TGTGCCAGCAGTTACTCGGGGCAATACAATGAGCAGTACTTC
TRBD2,NA,TRBJ2-2,TRBV11-2,CASSPFSGRAAGELFF,TGTGCCAGCAGCCCTTTTAGCGGGAGGGCCGCCGGGGAGCTGTTTTTT
NA,few,TRBJ1-6,TRBV27,CASSPGNSPLHF,TGTGCCAGCAGTCCAGGGAACTCACCCCTCCACTTT